The 20 T cell receptor beta chains given below trace back to one sample, sequenced in a study of cytomegalovirus exposure and HLA in healthy donors. PCR primers comprised 60 Vbeta and 13 Jbeta primers. The data were produced by immunoSEQ multiplex PCR, yet TCRdb's version contains in-frame clones alone and is incomplete. The table records fewer than 150,000 clones, roughly 70% of them present only once. The sequenced sample consisted of PBMCs. These receptors were taken from a human donor in good health.

V gene TRBV5-6 combines with J gene TRBJ2-3; 10 bases align to TRBD2. The CDR3 is 15 amino acids. V shed 0 bases, J shed 4 bases, and the junction held 2 bases outside the gene matches. Germline V lookup: CDR1 SGHDT, CDR2 YYEEEE. CDR3 nucleotide sequence: TGTGCCAGCAGCTTGGGGCTAGCGGGAGCAGATACGCAGTATTTT. The encoded protein is CASSLGLAGADTQYF.

This clone was seen a handful of times. This rearrangement joins TRBV28 to TRBJ2-7, with TRBD1 matching 7 bases. This CDR3 has 17 residues. Germline V CDR1 and CDR2: MDHEN, SYDVKM. V shed 0 bases, J shed 0 bases, and the junction held 8 bases outside the gene matches. The CDR3 sequence: CASSLWPRDSSSYEQYF. The DNA for the CDR3 is TGTGCCAGCAGTTTATGGCCACGGGACAGTAGCTCCTACGAGCAGTACTTC.

The J gene is TRBJ2-3, the V gene TRBV28; a possible D gene is TRBD2 (5 bases). Germline V gene data show CDR1 as MDHEN and CDR2 as SYDVKM. This CDR3 has 15 residues. Trimming cost V 6 bases and J 1 base, with 14 bases left between them. For the CDR3, the DNA is TGTGCCAGCAGCCGCTCGGGGTACGGCACAGATACGCAGTATTTT. It codes for CASSRSGYGTDTQYF.

This clone was recorded only once. The genes are TRBV5-6 and TRBJ1-5; D is possibly TRBD1 (5 bases). The CDR3 extends over 14 amino acids. Germline values: CDR1 SGHDT, CDR2 YYEEEE. The V and J ends lost 2 bases and 7 bases respectively, with 13 bases between them. CDR3 nucleotides: TGTGCCAGCAGCTTATTGGGGGGGAAGCAGCCCCAGCATTTT. Translated: CASSLLGGKQPQHF. Together with reference TRBV5-6 and TRBJ1-5, the CDR3 gives the full variable domain: DAGVTQSPTHLIKTRGQQVTLRCSPKSGHDTVSWYQQALGQGPQFIFQYYEEEERQRGNFPDRFSGHQFPNYSSELNVNALLLGDSALYLCASSLLGGKQPQHFGDGTRLSIL.

The V call is TRBV4-1, the J call TRBJ2-5; 8 bases agree with TRBD1. Germline values: CDR1 MGHRA, CDR2 YSYEKL. There are 17 residues in the CDR3. With 0 bases clipped from V and 5 bases from J, the junction kept 11 bases outside the gene matches. The CDR3 coding sequence is TGCGCCAGCAGCCAAGATTGGGCGCCAGGGGGCGCGGAGACCCAGTACTTC. This encodes CASSQDWAPGGAETQYF.

This clone was observed a few times. The chain uses TRBV5-1 and TRBJ2-2; 10 nucleotides line up with TRBD1. V gave up 5 bases and J gave up 6 bases; unmatched junction bases: 4. This CDR3 has 14 residues. Germline assignment: CDR1 SGHRS and CDR2 YFSETQ. The CDR3 spells CASSTGQGAGELFF. CDR3 sequence (DNA): TGCGCCAGCAGTACAGGACAGGGGGCCGGGGAGCTGTTTTTT.

This clone was observed a handful of times. This sequence joins TRBV7-9 and TRBJ2-7; tentative D call: TRBD1 (6 bases). The germline V and J ends were trimmed by 1 base and 4 bases, with 14 bases remaining between them. CDR1 SEHNR and CDR2 FQNEAQ come from the germline V gene (reference sequence). The CDR3 covers 15 residues. The CDR3 region has the DNA TGTGCCAGCAGCTTAGGGTGGGCCAGGGGATACGAGCAGTACTTC. This sequence encodes CASSLGWARGYEQYF.

This chain uses TRBV6-5 with TRBJ2-7; 8 nucleotides line up with TRBD1. Germline V gene lookup returns CDR1 MNHEY and CDR2 SVGAGI. The CDR3 extends over 13 amino acids. V lost 6 bases to trimming and J lost 6 bases; unmatched junction nucleotides: 7. CDR3: CASSRGQGAEQYF. The CDR3 DNA reads as TGTGCCAGCAGCCGTGGACAGGGTGCCGAGCAGTACTTC.

V usage is TRBV7-2 and J usage is TRBJ2-7, with TRBD2 identical over 7 bases. The CDR3 contains 15 residues. V dropped 5 bases and J dropped 1; count of bases not matched to a gene: 8. Germline values: CDR1 SGHTA, CDR2 FQGNSA. The CDR3 sequence: CASSPRREGSYEQYF. In DNA, the CDR3 is TGTGCCAGCAGCCCCCGCAGGGAGGGGTCCTACGAGCAGTACTTC. The whole variable domain, filled in from reference TRBV7-2 and TRBJ2-7, reads GAGVSQSPSNKVTEKGKDVELRCDPISGHTALYWYRQSLGQGLEFLIYFQGNSAPDKSGLPSDRFSAERTGGSVSTLTIQRTQQEDSAVYLCASSPRREGSYEQYFGPGTRLTVT.

The rearrangement uses TRBV19 and TRBJ2-1; no reliable D call. CDR3 size: 14 residues. V was clipped by 6 bases and J by 5 bases, with 14 bases between them. Per germline, CDR1 LNHDA and CDR2 SQIVND (reference sequence). The CDR3 loop reads CASRPLGGNNEQFF. Here the CDR3 DNA reads TGTGCCAGTAGGCCCCTCGGCGGTAACAATGAGCAGTTCTTC.

This sequence joins TRBV29-1 and TRBJ2-1; 7 nucleotides align to TRBD2. The J segment lost 7 bases and the V segment lost 7 bases, leaving 7 bases of the junction unmatched. CDR1 and CDR2 from the germline V gene are SQVTM and ANQGSEA. The CDR3 totals 12 residues. The chain's CDR3 is CSGSGGLNEQFF. For the CDR3, the DNA is TGCAGCGGTTCGGGAGGTTTGAATGAGCAGTTCTTC.

J is TRBJ1-3 and V is TRBV5-1; tentative D call: TRBD1 (5 bases). The V and J ends lost 4 bases and 0 bases respectively, with 14 bases between them. The CDR3 is 16 amino acids. Per germline, CDR1 SGHRS and CDR2 YFSETQ. Here the CDR3 reads CASSRGRPSSGNTIYF. The CDR3 nucleotides are TGCGCCAGCAGCCGGGGGAGGCCAAGCTCTGGAAACACCATATATTTT. Supplemented by reference TRBV5-1 and TRBJ1-3, the full variable domain reads KAGVTQTPRYLIKTRGQQVTLSCSPISGHRSVSWYQQTPGQGLQFLFEYFSETQRNKGNFPGRFSGRQFSNSRSEMNVSTLELGDSALYLCASSRGRPSSGNTIYFGEGSWLTVV.

The rearrangement uses TRBV5-1 and TRBJ2-2, with 10 positions matching TRBD2. With 4 bases clipped from V and 0 bases from J, the junction kept 6 bases outside the gene matches. CDR1 is SGHRS, CDR2 YFSETQ, per germline. The CDR3 consists of 17 residues. The CDR3 loop reads CASSPAGGPSNTGELFF. CDR3 DNA: TGCGCCAGCAGCCCAGCGGGAGGGCCCTCGAACACCGGGGAGCTGTTTTTT.

The genes are TRBV7-8 and TRBJ2-5; TRBD1 matches 12 bases. The CDR3 is 18 residues long. Germline V gene sequence: CDR1 SGHVS, CDR2 FQNEAQ. J lost 5 bases, V lost 0 bases, and 10 bases had no gene match. In nucleotides, the CDR3 is TGTGCCAGCAGCTTAGCCGGGTTCGGGACAGGGGGCCGGGAGACCCAGTACTTC. Protein product: CASSLAGFGTGGRETQYF.

The chain has TRBV10-3 and TRBJ1-2, with D perhaps matching TRBD1 (6 bases). The germline gives CDR1 ENHRY, CDR2 SYGVKD. Trimming pared 9 bases from V and 6 bases from J, leaving 20 bases between. This CDR3 comprises 14 residues. This chain's CDR3 is CAIVPGAGENGYTF. For the CDR3, the DNA is TGTGCCATTGTCCCCGGGGCAGGGGAAAATGGCTACACCTTC.

This clone was found a few times. The rearrangement links TRBV10-3 to TRBJ2-7; 8 nucleotides align to TRBD1. After removal of 6 bases from V and 0 bases from J, the junction contained 7 bases not matched to a gene. The CDR3 covers 15 residues. Germline V gene lookup returns CDR1 ENHRY and CDR2 SYGVKD. CDR3 DNA: TGTGCCATCAGCCTCATGACAGGGGACTCCTACGAGCAGTACTTC. Translating it yields CAISLMTGDSYEQYF.

This clone appeared a few times. The V call is TRBV28, the J call TRBJ2-3, with 13 bases that match TRBD2. V lost 3 bases to trimming and J lost 8 bases; unmatched junction nucleotides: 5. The CDR3 has 15 amino acids. Per germline, CDR1 MDHEN and CDR2 SYDVKM. CDR3 region: CASSFTSGRAGTQYF. DNA of the CDR3: TGTGCCAGCAGTTTCACTAGCGGGAGGGCCGGTACGCAGTATTTT. The entire variable domain, with the rest obtained from reference TRBV28 and TRBJ2-3, is as follows: DVKVTQSSRYLVKRTGEKVFLECVQDMDHENMFWYRQDPGLGLRLIYFSYDVKMKEKGDIPEGYSVSREKKERFSLILESASTNQTSMYLCASSFTSGRAGTQYFGPGTRLTVL.

This clone was found a few times. For the CDR3, the DNA is TGTGCCAGTACCCCAACTCCGGGACAGGTAATGAACACTGAAGCTTTCTTT. Amino acids: CASTPTPGQVMNTEAFF. V and J are TRBV19 and TRBJ1-1; TRBD1 aligns across 8 bases. Trimming cost V 7 bases and J 0 bases; bases outside gene matches: 13. This CDR3 has 17 amino acids. The germline V gene has CDR1 LNHDA and CDR2 SQIVND (reference sequence).

The chain combines TRBV11-3 with TRBJ2-7; 11 bases map to TRBD2. Looked up from germline, CDR1 is SGHNT and CDR2 is YENEEA. The CDR3 spans 15 residues. The ends lost 1 base at V and 3 bases at J; junction bases unmatched: 2. The DNA for the CDR3 is TGTGCCAGCAGCTTAGTAACTAGCGGGAGCTACGAGCAGTACTTC. Translating it yields CASSLVTSGSYEQYF.

This clone was observed a few times. This sequence joins TRBV6-1 and TRBJ1-5, with D uncertain. The germline gives CDR1 MNHNS, CDR2 SASEGT. The CDR3 covers 15 residues. With 2 bases removed from V and 0 bases from J, the gap between germline ends came to 8 bases. CDR3 bases: TGTGCCAGCAGTGAAACCAGGAATAGCAATCAGCCCCAGCATTTT. This encodes CASSETRNSNQPQHF.